The 18 T cell receptor beta chains below were found in one sample sequenced in a study of regulatory T cells in long-lasting Graves disease (dated by TCRdb to the early 2020s). Library construction relied on multiplex PCR. The listed sequencing device is Illumina HiSeq 4000. To build TCR beta libraries, CDR3 regions were amplified by Arm-PCR using iRepertoire HTBI primers. Using fastp at Q25 and MiXCR, TCRdb reprocessed the public reads and kept productive beta chains. Under each unique CDR3 protein, matching rows form one entry showing the most common genes and DNA. The sample table holds some 340,000 distinct CDR3 sequences, of which over 9.5% were seen once. The top ten constitute approximately 17% of the sample. The time point label, as the study defines it: newly diagnosed GD, antithyroid drugs for less than 3 months. RNA was extracted from PBMCs in TRIzol for both TCR sequencing and RNA sequencing.

This sample was also put to use in a study of T cells in Graves' hyperthyroidism and ophthalmopathy.

Material: peripheral blood mononuclear cells (PBMCs), obtained at new diagnosis, from a patient treated with antithyroid drugs. The receptor set was obtained from a woman younger than 30 with Graves disease. Donor details come from another sample of the same person, matched by shared clones.

This clonotype was detected many times. This sequence joins TRBV11-3 and TRBJ2-1, with D unclear. The CDR3 is 17 amino acids. The V gene lost 1 base and the J gene lost 2 bases, with 15 bases spanning the gap. The germline V gene has CDR1 SGHNT and CDR2 YENEEA. The CDR3 reads CASSLGSSVATYNEQFF. The DNA of the CDR3 is TGTGCCAGCAGCTTAGGGTCCTCGGTCGCAACCTACAATGAGCAGTTCTTC.

Many counts were recorded for this clonotype. The chain is built from TRBV28 and TRBJ2-1; TRBD1 or TRBD2 may be the D gene (6 bases each). The CDR3 is made up of 20 amino acids. The V end was cut by 2 bases, the J end by 3 bases, with 26 bases between. The germline V gene encodes CDR1 MDHEN and CDR2 SYDVKM. The CDR3 DNA reads as TGTGCCAGCAGTTTAGGGGGCCCTCTCCGAGCGGGCCACCTCTACAATGAGCAGTTCTTC. The encoded protein is CASSLGGPLRAGHLYNEQFF.

Turning to this clonotype: This likely came from a read error, as a far larger clone is one base away. The rearrangement joins TRBV7-2 to TRBJ2-7; the D call may be TRBD1 or TRBD2 (5 bases each). The CDR3 is made up of 14 amino acids. Germline assignment: CDR1 SGHTA and CDR2 FQGNSA. CDR3 nucleotides: TGTGCCAGCAGTTTAGGGTGGGGCGGAGGCGAGCAGTACTTC. Its translation: CASSLGWGGGEQYF.

This clonotype was observed a handful of times. This clone may be a read error of a much larger clone one base away. J is TRBJ2-2 and V is TRBV2; D gene ambiguous. Germline CDR1 is SNHLY and CDR2 is FYNNEI. The V gene lost 7 bases and the J gene lost 0 bases, with 6 bases spanning the gap. CDR3 length: 13 residues. The chain's CDR3 is CASTDANTGELFF. The CDR3 DNA reads as TGTGCCAGCACCGATGCGAACACCGGGGAGCTGTTTTTT.

A remark on this clonotype: Possible read error: a much larger clone is one base away. The chain has TRBV12-3 or TRBV12-4 and TRBJ2-5; 9 bases map to TRBD1. There are 16 residues in the CDR3. The CDR3 sequence is CASSFQTRTGEETQCF. CDR3 coding DNA: TGTGCCAGCAGTTTTCAGACCCGGACAGGGGAAGAGACCCAGTGCTTC.

This clonotype was recorded at least ten times. This chain joins TRBV7-9 and TRBJ1-1; a weak D match, TRBD1 (6 bases). The CDR3 has 16 residues. Between the trimmed V and J ends, which lost 5 bases and 1 base, there was a span of 17 bases. Germline V gene data show CDR1 as SEHNR and CDR2 as FQNEAQ (reference sequence). CDR3 coding DNA: TGTGCCAGCAGCGTTACCCTGGGGGGGGCGAACACTGAAGCTTTCTTT. Translation gives CASSVTLGGANTEAFF.

This clonotype showed up many times. The chain has TRBV12-3 or TRBV12-4 and TRBJ1-2; the D gene is possibly TRBD1 (6 bases). V was shortened by 4 bases and J by 5 bases, with 14 bases between the two germline ends. The length of the CDR3 is 14 residues. For the CDR3, the DNA is TGTGCCAGCAGTTCCGACAGGAGGCTTTATGGCTACACCTTC. Encoded protein: CASSSDRRLYGYTF.

The chain employs TRBV30 and TRBJ1-4, with 10 bases that match TRBD1. Trimming removed 3 bases from V and 5 bases from J; junction bases left unmatched: 6. Germline values: CDR1 GTSNPN, CDR2 SVGIG (reference sequence). The CDR3 runs 15 residues. DNA for the CDR3: TGTGCCTGGAGGCTATTGGGACAGGGGAATGAAAAACTGTTTTTT. Its protein is CAWRLLGQGNEKLFF.

The genes are TRBV9 and TRBJ2-7; a possible D gene is TRBD2 (6 bases). Trimming took 4 bases from V and 3 from J, leaving 14 bases between them. This CDR3 comprises 14 residues. Germline assignment: CDR1 SGDLS and CDR2 YYNGEE. CDR3 amino acids: CASSRGTGDYEQYF. The CDR3 DNA reads TGTGCCAGCAGCCGGGGGACTGGGGACTACGAGCAGTACTTC.

This clonotype has ten or more counts. The chain couples TRBV6-1 to TRBJ2-3; TRBD2 aligns across 12 bases. In germline, CDR1 is MNHNS, CDR2 SASEGT. This CDR3 is 16 amino acids long. Losses at the gene ends were 6 bases for V and 2 bases for J; bases not matched to a gene: 6. The CDR3 DNA reads as TGTGCCAGCAGCTCTGGACTAGCGGGGAACACAGATACGCAGTATTTT. It encodes CASSSGLAGNTDTQYF.

Ten or more counts support this clonotype. V gene TRBV19 combines with J gene TRBJ1-3; the D is unclear. The V end was cut by 4 bases, the J end by 0 bases, with 7 bases between. The CDR3 contains 14 residues. The V gene's germline CDR1 is LNHDA and CDR2 SQIVND (reference sequence). CDR3 DNA sequence: TGTGCCAGTAGTACAGGCTACTCTGGAAACACCATATATTTT. This gives the protein CASSTGYSGNTIYF. The full variable domain, completed using reference TRBV19 and TRBJ1-3, is DGGITQSPKYLFRKEGQNVTLSCEQNLNHDAMYWYRQDPGQGLRLIYYSQIVNDFQKGDIAEGYSVSREKKESFPLTVTSAQKNPTAFYLCASSTGYSGNTIYFGEGSWLTVV.

This clonotype was observed many times. The chain joins TRBV20-1 to TRBJ1-5, with D unclear. Germline V lookup: CDR1 DFQATT, CDR2 SNEGSKA (reference sequence). V was clipped by 3 bases and J by 0 bases, with 6 bases between them. CDR3 length equals 13 residues. In DNA form, the CDR3 reads TGCAGTGCTAGGGGTGATAGCAATCAGCCCCAGCATTTT. Protein sequence: CSARGDSNQPQHF.

This clonotype was picked up many times. CDR3 residues: CASSHSSTNTEAFF. The DNA of the CDR3 is TGTGCCAGCAGCCATAGTTCCACGAACACTGAAGCTTTCTTT. This rearrangement joins TRBV3-1 to TRBJ1-1, with unresolved D. Per the germline V gene, CDR1 is LGHDT and CDR2 is YNNKEL (reference sequence). CDR3 length: 14 residues. The germline V and J ends were trimmed by 3 bases and 1 base, with 9 bases remaining between them.

This clonotype has ten or more counts. This chain links TRBV4-1 with TRBJ1-2, with D tentatively TRBD1 (5 bases). The CDR3 has 15 residues. CDR1 MGHRA and CDR2 YSYEKL come from the germline V gene. Trimming took off 1 base at V and 6 bases at J, with 15 bases between the two ends. The CDR3 DNA reads TGCGCCAGCAGCCAAGCGCCTGCGGGAGGGGATGGCTACACCTTC. This encodes CASSQAPAGGDGYTF.

This clonotype was seen at least ten times. The chain combines TRBV30 with TRBJ1-1, with D possibly TRBD1 on 5 matching bases. Germline-derived CDR1 and CDR2 are GTSNPN and SVGIG (reference sequence). This CDR3 comprises 13 residues. With 3 bases removed from V and 1 base from J, the gap between germline ends came to 9 bases. The CDR3 spells CAWSPGTNTEAFF. CDR3 DNA: TGTGCCTGGAGCCCAGGGACGAACACTGAAGCTTTCTTT.

This clonotype was detected many times. J is TRBJ2-5 and V is TRBV6-1; weak D call: TRBD2 (6 bases). Germline V gene sequence: CDR1 MNHNS, CDR2 SASEGT. There are 14 residues in the CDR3. Trimming pared 6 bases from V and 7 bases from J, leaving 18 bases between. The CDR3 loop is CASRPGLLTSTQYF. The CDR3 DNA follows: TGTGCCAGCAGGCCGGGACTCTTAACGTCGACCCAGTACTTC.

On this clonotype: This could be a read error, since a much larger clone is one nucleotide away. CDR3 sequence: CATSDGQGTHYNEQYF. The DNA of the CDR3 is TGTGCCACCAGTGACGGACAGGGAACGCACTACAATGAGCAGTACTTC. This chain uses TRBV28 with TRBJ2-3; 8 positions match TRBD1. Gene TRBJ2-7 matches the end of the DNA better, so the J call may be wrong. Per the germline V gene, CDR1 is MDHEN and CDR2 is SYDVKM. This CDR3 contains 16 residues.

This clonotype was found many times. The chain employs TRBV7-2 and TRBJ1-4; D is perhaps TRBD1 (5 bases). CDR3 length equals 14 residues. The ends were cut back, 2 bases at V and 6 bases at J, with 10 bases in the middle. Germline V gives CDR1 SGHTA, CDR2 FQGNSA. The CDR3 region has the DNA TGTGCCAGCAGCTTATTCAGGGCGGATGAAAAACTGTTTTTT. Translated, it gives CASSLFRADEKLFF.